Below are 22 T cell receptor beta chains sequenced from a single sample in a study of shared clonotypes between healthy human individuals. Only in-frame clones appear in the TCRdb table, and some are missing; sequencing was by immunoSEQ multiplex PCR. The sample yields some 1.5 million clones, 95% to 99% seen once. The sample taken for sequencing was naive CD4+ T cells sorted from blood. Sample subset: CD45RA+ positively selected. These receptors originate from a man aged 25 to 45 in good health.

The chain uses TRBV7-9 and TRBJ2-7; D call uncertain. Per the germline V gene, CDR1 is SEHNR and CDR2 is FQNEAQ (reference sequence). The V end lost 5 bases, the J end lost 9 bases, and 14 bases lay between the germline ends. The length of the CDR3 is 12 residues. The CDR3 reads CASSTLGFLQYF. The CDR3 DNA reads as TGTGCCAGCAGCACATTAGGGTTTTTGCAGTACTTC. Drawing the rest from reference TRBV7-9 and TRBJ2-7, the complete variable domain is DTGVSQNPRHKITKRGQNVTFRCDPISEHNRLYWYRQTLGQGPEFLTYFQNEAQLEKSRLLSDRFSAERPKGSFSTLEIQRTEQGDSAMYLCASSTLGFLQYFGPGTRLTVT.

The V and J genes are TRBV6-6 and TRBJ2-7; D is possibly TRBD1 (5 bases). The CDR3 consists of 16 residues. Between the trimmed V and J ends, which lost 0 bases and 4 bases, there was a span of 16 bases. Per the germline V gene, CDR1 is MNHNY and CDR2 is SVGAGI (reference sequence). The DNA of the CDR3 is TGTGCCAGCAGTTACTCTCCCGGCCAGGGTGTATACGAGCAGTACTTC. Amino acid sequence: CASSYSPGQGVYEQYF.

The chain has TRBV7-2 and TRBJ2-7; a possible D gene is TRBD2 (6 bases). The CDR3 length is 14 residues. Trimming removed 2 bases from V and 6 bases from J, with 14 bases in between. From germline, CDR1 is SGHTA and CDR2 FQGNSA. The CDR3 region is CASSLHGGRGEQYF. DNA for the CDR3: TGTGCCAGCAGCTTACACGGGGGAAGAGGCGAGCAGTACTTC.

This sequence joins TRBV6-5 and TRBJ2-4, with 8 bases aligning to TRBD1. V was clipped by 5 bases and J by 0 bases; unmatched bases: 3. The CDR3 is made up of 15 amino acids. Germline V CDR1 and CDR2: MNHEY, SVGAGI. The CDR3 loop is CASSKTGEAKNIQYF. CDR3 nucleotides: TGTGCCAGCAGTAAGACAGGGGAAGCCAAAAACATTCAGTACTTC.

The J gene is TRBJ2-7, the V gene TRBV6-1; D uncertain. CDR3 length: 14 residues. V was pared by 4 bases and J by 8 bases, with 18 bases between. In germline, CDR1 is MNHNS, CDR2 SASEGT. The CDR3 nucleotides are TGTGCCAGCAGTGTCGTCAGGTCCCTTACGAAGCAGTACTTC. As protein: CASSVVRSLTKQYF.

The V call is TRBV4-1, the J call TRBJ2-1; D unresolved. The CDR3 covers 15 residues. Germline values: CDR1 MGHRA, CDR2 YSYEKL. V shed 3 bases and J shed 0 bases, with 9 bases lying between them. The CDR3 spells CASSHHISSYNEQFF. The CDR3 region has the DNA TGCGCCAGCAGCCACCACATCAGCTCCTACAATGAGCAGTTCTTC.

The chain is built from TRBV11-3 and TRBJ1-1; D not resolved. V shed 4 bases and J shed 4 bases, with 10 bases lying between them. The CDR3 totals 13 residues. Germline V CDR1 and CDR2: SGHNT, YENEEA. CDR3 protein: CASSSSGFTEAFF. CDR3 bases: TGTGCCAGCAGCTCAAGCGGATTCACTGAAGCTTTCTTT.

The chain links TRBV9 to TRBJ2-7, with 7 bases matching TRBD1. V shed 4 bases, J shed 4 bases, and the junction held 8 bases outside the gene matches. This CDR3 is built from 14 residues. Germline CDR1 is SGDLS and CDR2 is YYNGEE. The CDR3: CASSPQTGRYEQYF. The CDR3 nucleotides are TGTGCCAGCAGCCCCCAGACAGGGCGGTACGAGCAGTACTTC.

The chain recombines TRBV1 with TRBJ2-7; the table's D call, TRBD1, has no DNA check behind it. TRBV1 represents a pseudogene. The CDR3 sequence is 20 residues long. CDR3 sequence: CTSSQGGPREFSFGSYEQYF. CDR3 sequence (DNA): TGCACCAGCAGCCAAGGGGGGCCACGGGAATTTTCGTTTGGGTCCTACGAGCAGTACTTC.

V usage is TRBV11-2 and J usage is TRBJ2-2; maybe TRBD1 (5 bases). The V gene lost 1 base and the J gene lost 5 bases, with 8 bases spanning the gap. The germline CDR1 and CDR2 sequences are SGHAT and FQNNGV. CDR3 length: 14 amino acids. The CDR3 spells CASSLGQGTGELFF. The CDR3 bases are TGTGCCAGCAGCTTAGGGCAGGGAACCGGGGAGCTGTTTTTT.

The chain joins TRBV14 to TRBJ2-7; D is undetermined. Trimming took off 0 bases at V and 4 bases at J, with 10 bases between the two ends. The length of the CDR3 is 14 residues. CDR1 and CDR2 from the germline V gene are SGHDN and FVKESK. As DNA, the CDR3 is TGTGCCAGCAGCCAAGATCGGGTACTTTACGAGCAGTACTTC. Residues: CASSQDRVLYEQYF.

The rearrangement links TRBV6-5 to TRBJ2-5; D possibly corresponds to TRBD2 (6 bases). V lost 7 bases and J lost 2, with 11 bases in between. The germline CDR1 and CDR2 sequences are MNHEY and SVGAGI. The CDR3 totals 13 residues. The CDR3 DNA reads TGTGCCAGCAATCAGGGAGGACAAGAGACCCAGTACTTC. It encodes CASNQGGQETQYF.

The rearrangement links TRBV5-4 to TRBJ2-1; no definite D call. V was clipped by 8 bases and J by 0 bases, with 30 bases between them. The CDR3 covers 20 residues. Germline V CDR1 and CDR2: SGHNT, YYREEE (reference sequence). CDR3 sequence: CASQGRPSPLFESSYNEQFF. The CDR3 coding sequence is TGTGCCAGTCAAGGGCGACCATCTCCCCTTTTTGAGAGCTCCTACAATGAGCAGTTCTTC.

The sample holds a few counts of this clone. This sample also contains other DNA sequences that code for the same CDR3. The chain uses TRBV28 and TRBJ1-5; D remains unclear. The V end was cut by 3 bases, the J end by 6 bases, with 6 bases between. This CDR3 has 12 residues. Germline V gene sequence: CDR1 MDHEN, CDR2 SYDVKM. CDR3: CASSLLGQPQHF. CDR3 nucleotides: TGTGCCAGCAGTTTGTTGGGTCAGCCCCAGCATTTT.

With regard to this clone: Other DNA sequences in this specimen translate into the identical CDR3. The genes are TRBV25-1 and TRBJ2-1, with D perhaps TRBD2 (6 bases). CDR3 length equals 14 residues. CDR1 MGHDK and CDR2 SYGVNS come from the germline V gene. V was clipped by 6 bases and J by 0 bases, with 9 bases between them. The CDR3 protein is CASRAGSSYNEQFF. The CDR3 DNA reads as TGTGCCAGCAGGGCGGGGAGCTCCTACAATGAGCAGTTCTTC.

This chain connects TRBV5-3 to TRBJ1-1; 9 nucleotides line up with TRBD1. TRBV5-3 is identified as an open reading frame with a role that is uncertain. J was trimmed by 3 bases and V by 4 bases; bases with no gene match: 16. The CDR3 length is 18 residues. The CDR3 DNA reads TGTGCCAGAAGCACGAGGACAGGGGTCCACCCTGGGGACACTGAAGCTTTCTTT. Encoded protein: CARSTRTGVHPGDTEAFF.

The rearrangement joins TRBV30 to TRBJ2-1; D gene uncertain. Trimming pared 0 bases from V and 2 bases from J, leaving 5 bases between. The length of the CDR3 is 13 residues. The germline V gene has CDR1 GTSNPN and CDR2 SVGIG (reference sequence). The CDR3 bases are TGTGCCTGGAGTGTAGATACCTACAATGAGCAGTTCTTC. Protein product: CAWSVDTYNEQFF.

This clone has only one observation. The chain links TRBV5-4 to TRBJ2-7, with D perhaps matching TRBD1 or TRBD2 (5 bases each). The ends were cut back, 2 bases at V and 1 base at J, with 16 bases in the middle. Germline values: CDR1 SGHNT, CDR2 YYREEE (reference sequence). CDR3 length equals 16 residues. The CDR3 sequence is CASSLDRDGPSYEQYF. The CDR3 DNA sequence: TGTGCCAGCAGCTTAGACCGGGACGGACCTTCCTACGAGCAGTACTTC.

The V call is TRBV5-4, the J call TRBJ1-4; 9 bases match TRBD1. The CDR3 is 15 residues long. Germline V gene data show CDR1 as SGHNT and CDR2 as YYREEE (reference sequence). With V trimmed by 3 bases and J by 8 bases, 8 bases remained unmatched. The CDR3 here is CASSSTTGGNEKLFF. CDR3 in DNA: TGTGCCAGCAGCTCGACGACAGGGGGGAACGAAAAACTGTTTTTT.

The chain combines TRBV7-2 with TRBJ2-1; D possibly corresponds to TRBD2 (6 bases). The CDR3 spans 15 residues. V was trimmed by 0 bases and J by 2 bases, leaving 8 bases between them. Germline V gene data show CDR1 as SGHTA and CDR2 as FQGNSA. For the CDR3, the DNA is TGTGCCAGCAGCTTAGCGGCGGGAACCTACAATGAGCAGTTCTTC. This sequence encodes CASSLAAGTYNEQFF.

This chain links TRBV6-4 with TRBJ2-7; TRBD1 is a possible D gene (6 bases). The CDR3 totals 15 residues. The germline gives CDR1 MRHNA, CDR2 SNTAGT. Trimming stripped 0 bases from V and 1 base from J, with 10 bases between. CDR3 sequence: CASSDSDRPSYEQYF. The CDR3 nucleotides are TGTGCCAGCAGTGACTCGGACAGACCATCCTACGAGCAGTACTTC.

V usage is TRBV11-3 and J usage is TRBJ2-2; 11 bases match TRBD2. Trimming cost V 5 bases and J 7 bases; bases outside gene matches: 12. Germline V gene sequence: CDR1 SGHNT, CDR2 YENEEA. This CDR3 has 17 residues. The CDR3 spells CASSPETSGTEGGELFF. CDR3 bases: TGTGCCAGCAGCCCCGAGACTAGCGGGACGGAGGGCGGGGAGCTGTTTTTT.